Here is one TCR beta chain with its context. Its antigen is currently unknown. These data belong to a study of T-cell memory formation after mild COVID-19. Broader study findings: Confirmation was lacking for SARS-CoV-2 specificity of second-wave clones that peaked on day 37.

One entry per CDR3 protein results from TCRdb running MiXCR on the 5' RACE reads. This table holds roughly 300,000 distinct CDR3 sequences, under 8.5% found once. The clonotype originates from a man aged 18-30 years who had mild COVID-19 (a few samples of this study predate the infection). Cell type and time point are not known. The sample taken for sequencing was PBMCs or a T cell subset sorted from them (not recorded which).

The CDR3: CASSPGGTRGTQYF. The CDR3 bases are TGTGCCAGCAGCCCAGGGGGTACTCGGGGGACCCAGTACTTC. This chain uses TRBV6-5 with TRBJ2-5; TRBD1 matches at 7 bases. The length of the CDR3 is 14 residues. Germline CDR1 is MNHEY and CDR2 is SVGAGI. J gave up 7 bases and V 6 bases, and 11 bases lay outside the gene matches.